The rows below give T cell receptor beta chains drawn from one sample of a study of T cell responses to AZD1222 COVID-19 vaccine. Clones were read by immunoSEQ multiplex PCR, and TCRdb kept only the in-frame ones, dropping some. The data contain roughly 120,000 clones, roughly 91% of them singletons. The sequencing used peripheral blood, collected 28 days after the second AZD1222 dose. These TCRs come from an adult who received the AZD1222 COVID-19 vaccine. CDR3s include the opening cysteine and the closing phenylalanine or tryptophan. Each record gives: CDR3 DNA, CDR3 protein, D gene, V gene, J gene, clone size. D genes are given only for firm matches. Clone size is not always given. Where it is, it says once, few, many or a class for expanded clones.

TGTGCCAGCAGACCTAGCGGGGGCCGGAGGGACGAGCAGTACTTC	CASRPSGGRRDEQYF	TRBD2	TRBV14	TRBJ2-7	.
TGTGCCAGCTCACCGCTACTTTGGACGAACACCGGGGAGCTGTTTTTT	CASSPLLWTNTGELFF	.	TRBV18	TRBJ2-2	.
TGTGCCAGCAGTTACCCGCTGAGCTCCTATAATTCACCCCTCCACTTT	CASSYPLSSYNSPLHF	.	TRBV6-2/TRBV6-3	TRBJ1-6	.
TGTGCCAGCAGTTACTCCACCAATACTGGGAACACTGAAGCTTTCTTT	CASSYSTNTGNTEAFF	.	TRBV6-5	TRBJ1-1	.
TGCGCCAGCAGCTCGACAGGGATGAATGAAAAACTGTTTTTT	CASSSTGMNEKLFF	TRBD1	TRBV5-1	TRBJ1-4	.
TGTGCCAGCAGCGTAGCTCAAGAGACCCAGTACTTC	CASSVAQETQYF	.	TRBV9	TRBJ2-5	once
TGTGCCAGCAGCTTAGGTACTAGCGAGACAGATACGCAGTATTTT	CASSLGTSETDTQYF	TRBD2	TRBV11-2	TRBJ2-3	.
TGTGCCAGCAGTGAAGACAGCCGCGGAAACACCATATATTTT	CASSEDSRGNTIYF	.	TRBV6-1	TRBJ1-3	.
TGTGCCAGCAGCCCAACCGGCGGGGCTCAACCGTACGAGCAGTACTTC	CASSPTGGAQPYEQYF	.	TRBV11-3	TRBJ2-7	.
TGTGCCAGCAGTTTAAAGAGGAACACTGAAGCTTTCTTT	CASSLKRNTEAFF	.	TRBV27	TRBJ1-1	few
TGTGCCAGCAGCGTAGTGCAGGGGGCGGGTGAAGCTTTCTTT	CASSVVQGAGEAFF	TRBD1	TRBV9	TRBJ1-1	.
TGTGCCAGCAGCGAGGGGGTCCAGCCCCAGCATTTT	CASSEGVQPQHF	.	TRBV5-8	TRBJ1-5	once
TGTGCCAGCAGCTTGGGCTGGGTCTCACCCCTCCACTTT	CASSLGWVSPLHF	.	TRBV11-2	TRBJ1-6	.
TGCGCCAGCAGCCCTGGGGGGCCGGAAGATGAGCAGTTCTTC	CASSPGGPEDEQFF	.	TRBV4-1	TRBJ2-1	.
TGTGCCAGCAGCCCAGATAACCTCGAGGGGAAGCAGTACTTC	CASSPDNLEGKQYF	.	TRBV7-9	TRBJ2-7	.
TGTGCCATCAGTGAGTCCGACAATGAGCAGTTCTTC	CAISESDNEQFF	.	TRBV10-3	TRBJ2-1	.
TGCGCCAGCAATAGCAATCAGCCCCAGCATTTT	CASNSNQPQHF	.	TRBV10-1	TRBJ1-5	.
TGTGCCAGCAGCCAAGAGCTAGCGGGATACAATGAGCAGTTCTTC	CASSQELAGYNEQFF	TRBD2	TRBV3-1/TRBV3-2	TRBJ2-1	.
TGTGCCAGCAGCCCCCGTTATTCCCCAGATACGCAGTATTTT	CASSPRYSPDTQYF	.	TRBV7-2	TRBJ2-3	few
TGTGCCATCAGTTCCGGGACAGGACTTTACGAGCAGTACTTC	CAISSGTGLYEQYF	TRBD1	TRBV10-3	TRBJ2-7	.
TGTGCCACCAGTCCAAGCTGGGGAGGGGAGACCCAGTACTTC	CATSPSWGGETQYF	TRBD2	TRBV24-1	TRBJ2-5	.
TGTGCCAGCAGTTACCCCACGGGACTAGCGGCCCGAGGGAACTACGAGCAGTACTTC	CASSYPTGLAARGNYEQYF	TRBD2	TRBV6-2/TRBV6-3	TRBJ2-7	.
TGTGCCAGCAGCTCCGCCCACGACGGTAACTATGGCTACACCTTC	CASSSAHDGNYGYTF	.	TRBV7-2	TRBJ1-2	.
TGTGCCAGCAGCTCCGGGCTAGCGGGACTATACGAGCAGTACTTC	CASSSGLAGLYEQYF	TRBD2	TRBV7-8	TRBJ2-7	.
TGTGCCAGTAAGGATAGGTTGGCAGGGGGATTTAACTATGGCTACACCTTC	CASKDRLAGGFNYGYTF	TRBD1	TRBV19	TRBJ1-2	.
TGTGCCAGCAGCCAAGATGGGGGGCGCGGTGGCTACACCTTC	CASSQDGGRGGYTF	.	TRBV4-2	TRBJ1-2	.
TGTGCCAGCAGCCAAGAAGGGACTCAGCAGTATTTT	CASSQEGTQQYF	.	TRBV3-1/TRBV3-2	TRBJ2-3	.